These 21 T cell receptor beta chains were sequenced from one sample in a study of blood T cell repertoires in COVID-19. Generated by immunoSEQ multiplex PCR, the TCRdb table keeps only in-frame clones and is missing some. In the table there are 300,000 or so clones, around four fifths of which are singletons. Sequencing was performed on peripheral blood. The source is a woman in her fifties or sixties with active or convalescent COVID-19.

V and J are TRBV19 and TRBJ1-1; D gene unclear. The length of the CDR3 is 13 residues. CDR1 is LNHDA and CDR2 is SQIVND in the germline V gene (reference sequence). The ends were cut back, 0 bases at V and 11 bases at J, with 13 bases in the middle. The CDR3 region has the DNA TGTGCCAGTAGTATAGACAGACGGTCCAGGGCTTTCTTT. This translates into CASSIDRRSRAFF.

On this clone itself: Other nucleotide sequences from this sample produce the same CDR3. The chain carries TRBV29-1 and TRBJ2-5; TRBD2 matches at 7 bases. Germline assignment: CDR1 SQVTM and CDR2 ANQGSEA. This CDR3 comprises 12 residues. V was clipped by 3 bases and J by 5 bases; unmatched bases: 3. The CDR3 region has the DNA TGCAGCGTTGATGAGGGAGGGGAGACCCAGTACTTC. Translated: CSVDEGGETQYF.

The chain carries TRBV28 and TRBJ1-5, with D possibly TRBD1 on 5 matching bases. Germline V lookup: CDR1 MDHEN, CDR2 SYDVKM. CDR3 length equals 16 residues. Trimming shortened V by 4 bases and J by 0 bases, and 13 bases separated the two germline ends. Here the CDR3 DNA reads TGTGCCAGCAGTTCCGGGGACTTCATTAGCAATCAGCCCCAGCATTTT. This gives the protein CASSSGDFISNQPQHF.

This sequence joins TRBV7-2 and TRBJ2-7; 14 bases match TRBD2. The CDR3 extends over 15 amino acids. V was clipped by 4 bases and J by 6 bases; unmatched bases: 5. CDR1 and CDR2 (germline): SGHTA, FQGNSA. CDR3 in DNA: TGTGCCAGCAGCTACTCCGGGACTAGCGGGAGCGAGCAGTACTTC. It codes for CASSYSGTSGSEQYF.

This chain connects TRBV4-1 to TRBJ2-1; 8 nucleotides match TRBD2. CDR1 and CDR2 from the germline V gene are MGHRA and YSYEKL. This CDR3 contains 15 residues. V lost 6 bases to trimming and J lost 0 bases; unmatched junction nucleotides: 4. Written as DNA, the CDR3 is TGCGCCAGCAGTCGACTAGCGAACTCCTACAATGAGCAGTTCTTC. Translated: CASSRLANSYNEQFF.

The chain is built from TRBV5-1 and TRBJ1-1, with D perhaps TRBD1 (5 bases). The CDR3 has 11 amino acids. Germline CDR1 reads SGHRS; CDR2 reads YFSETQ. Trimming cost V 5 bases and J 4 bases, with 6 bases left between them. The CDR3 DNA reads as TGCGCCAGCAGAACAGGCACTGAAGCTTTCTTT. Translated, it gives CASRTGTEAFF.

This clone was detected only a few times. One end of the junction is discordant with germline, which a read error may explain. This CDR3 reads CASSIPPSMPVF. The CDR3 nucleotides are TGTGCCAGTAGTATTCCCCCTTCGATGCCGGTCTTC. The chain recombines TRBV19 with TRBJ2-1; D gene ambiguous. The CDR3 extends over 12 amino acids. CDR1 and CDR2 (germline): LNHDA, SQIVND (reference sequence). Together with reference TRBV19 and TRBJ2-1, the CDR3 gives the full variable domain: DGGITQSPKYLFRKEGQNVTLSCEQNLNHDAMYWYRQDPGQGLRLIYYSQIVNDFQKGDIAEGYSVSREKKESFPLTVTSAQKNPTAFYLCASSIPPSMPVFGPGTRLTVL.

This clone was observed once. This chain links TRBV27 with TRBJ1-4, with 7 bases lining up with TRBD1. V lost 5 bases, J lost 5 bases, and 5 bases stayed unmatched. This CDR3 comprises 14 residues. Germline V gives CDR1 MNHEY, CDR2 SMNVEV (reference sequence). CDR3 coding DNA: TGTGCCAGCAGTCCGACAGGGAGAAATGAAAAACTGTTTTTT. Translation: CASSPTGRNEKLFF.

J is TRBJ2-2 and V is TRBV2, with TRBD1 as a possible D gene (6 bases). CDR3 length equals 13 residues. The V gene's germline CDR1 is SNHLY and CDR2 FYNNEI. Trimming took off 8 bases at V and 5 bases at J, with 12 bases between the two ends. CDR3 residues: CASYRDGTGELFF. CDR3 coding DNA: TGTGCCAGCTACAGGGATGGGACCGGGGAGCTGTTTTTT.

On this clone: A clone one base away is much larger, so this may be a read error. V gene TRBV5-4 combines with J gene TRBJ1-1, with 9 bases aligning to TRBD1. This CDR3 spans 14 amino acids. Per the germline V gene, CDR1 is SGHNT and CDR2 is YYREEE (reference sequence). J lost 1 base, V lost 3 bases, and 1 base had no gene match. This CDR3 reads CASSWGQGNTEAFF. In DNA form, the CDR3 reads TGTGCCAGCAGCTGGGGACAGGGGAACACTGAAGCTTTCTTT. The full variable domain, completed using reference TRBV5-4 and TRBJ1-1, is ETGVTQSPTHLIKTRGQQVTLRCSSQSGHNTVSWYQQALGQGPQFIFQYYREEENGRGNFPPRFSGLQFPNYSSELNVNALELDDSALYLCASSWGQGNTEAFFGQGTRLTVV.

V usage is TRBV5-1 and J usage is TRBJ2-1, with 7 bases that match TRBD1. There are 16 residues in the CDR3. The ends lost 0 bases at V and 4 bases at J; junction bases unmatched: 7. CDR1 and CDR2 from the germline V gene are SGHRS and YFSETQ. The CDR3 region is CASSLGMGQIYNEQFF. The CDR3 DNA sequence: TGCGCCAGCAGCTTGGGGATGGGACAGATATACAATGAGCAGTTCTTC.

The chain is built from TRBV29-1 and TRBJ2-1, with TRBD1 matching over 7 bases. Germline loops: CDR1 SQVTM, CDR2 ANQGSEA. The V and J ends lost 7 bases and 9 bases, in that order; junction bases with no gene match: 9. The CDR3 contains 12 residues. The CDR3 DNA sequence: TGCAGCGCCTCCGGGACAGCAGGTGAGCAGTTCTTC. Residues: CSASGTAGEQFF.

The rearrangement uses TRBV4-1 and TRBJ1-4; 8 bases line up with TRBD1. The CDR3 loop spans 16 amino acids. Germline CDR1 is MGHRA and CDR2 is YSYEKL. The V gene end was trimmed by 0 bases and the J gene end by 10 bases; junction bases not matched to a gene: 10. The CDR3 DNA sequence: TGCGCCAGCAGCCAAGACAGGACAGGGTCGGGAGTAAAACTGTTTTTT. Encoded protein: CASSQDRTGSGVKLFF.

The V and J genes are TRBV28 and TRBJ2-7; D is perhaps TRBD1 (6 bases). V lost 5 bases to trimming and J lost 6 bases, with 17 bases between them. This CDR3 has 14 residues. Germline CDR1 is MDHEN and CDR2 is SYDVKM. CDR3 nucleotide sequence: TGTGCCAGCAGTCCCCAACAAACAGGGACCGAGCAGTACTTC. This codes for CASSPQQTGTEQYF.

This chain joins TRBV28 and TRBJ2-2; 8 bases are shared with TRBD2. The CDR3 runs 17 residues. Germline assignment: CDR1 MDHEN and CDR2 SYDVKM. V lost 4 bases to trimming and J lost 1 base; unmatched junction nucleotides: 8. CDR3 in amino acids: CASSSLGAGGNTGELFF. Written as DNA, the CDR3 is TGTGCCAGCAGTTCCCTAGGGGCGGGAGGGAACACCGGGGAGCTGTTTTTT. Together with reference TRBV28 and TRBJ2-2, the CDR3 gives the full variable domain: DVKVTQSSRYLVKRTGEKVFLECVQDMDHENMFWYRQDPGLGLRLIYFSYDVKMKEKGDIPEGYSVSREKKERFSLILESASTNQTSMYLCASSSLGAGGNTGELFFGEGSRLTVL.

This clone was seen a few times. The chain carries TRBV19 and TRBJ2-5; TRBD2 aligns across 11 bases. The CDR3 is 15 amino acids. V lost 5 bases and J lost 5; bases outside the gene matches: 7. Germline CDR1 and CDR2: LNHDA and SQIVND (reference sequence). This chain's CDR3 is CASSSGTSGRETQYF. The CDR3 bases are TGTGCCAGTAGTTCCGGGACTAGCGGTCGGGAGACCCAGTACTTC. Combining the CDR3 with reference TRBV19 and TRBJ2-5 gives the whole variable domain DGGITQSPKYLFRKEGQNVTLSCEQNLNHDAMYWYRQDPGQGLRLIYYSQIVNDFQKGDIAEGYSVSREKKESFPLTVTSAQKNPTAFYLCASSSGTSGRETQYFGPGTRLLVL.

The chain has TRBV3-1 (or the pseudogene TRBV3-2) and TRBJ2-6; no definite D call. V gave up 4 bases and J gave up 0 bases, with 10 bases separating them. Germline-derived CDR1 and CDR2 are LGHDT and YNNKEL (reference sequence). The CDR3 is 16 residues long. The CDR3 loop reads CASSPSTTSGANVLTF. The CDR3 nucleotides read TGTGCCAGCAGCCCTAGTACTACCTCTGGGGCCAACGTCCTGACTTTC.

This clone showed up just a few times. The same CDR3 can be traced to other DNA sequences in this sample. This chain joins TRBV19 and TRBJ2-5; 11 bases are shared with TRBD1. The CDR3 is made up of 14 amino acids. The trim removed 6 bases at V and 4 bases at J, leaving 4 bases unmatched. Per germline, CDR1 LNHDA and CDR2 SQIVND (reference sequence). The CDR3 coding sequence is TGTGCCAGTAGGGACAGGGGGCGCGGAGAGACCCAGTACTTC. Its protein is CASRDRGRGETQYF. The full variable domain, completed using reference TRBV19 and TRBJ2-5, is DGGITQSPKYLFRKEGQNVTLSCEQNLNHDAMYWYRQDPGQGLRLIYYSQIVNDFQKGDIAEGYSVSREKKESFPLTVTSAQKNPTAFYLCASRDRGRGETQYFGPGTRLLVL.

CDR3 coding DNA: TGCGCCAGCAGCTTGATTGGCGGTAACACCGGGGAGCTGTTTTTT. As protein: CASSLIGGNTGELFF. The chain uses TRBV5-1 and TRBJ2-2; D unclear. CDR3 length: 15 residues. Between the trimmed V and J ends, which lost 1 base and 2 bases, there was a span of 9 bases. The germline gives CDR1 SGHRS, CDR2 YFSETQ.

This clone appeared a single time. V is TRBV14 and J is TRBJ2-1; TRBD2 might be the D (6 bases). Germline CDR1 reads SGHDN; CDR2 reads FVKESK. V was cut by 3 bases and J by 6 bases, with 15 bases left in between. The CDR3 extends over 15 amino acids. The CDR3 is CASSQGVGRGNEQFF. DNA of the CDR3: TGTGCCAGCAGCCAGGGGGTAGGGCGGGGCAATGAGCAGTTCTTC.

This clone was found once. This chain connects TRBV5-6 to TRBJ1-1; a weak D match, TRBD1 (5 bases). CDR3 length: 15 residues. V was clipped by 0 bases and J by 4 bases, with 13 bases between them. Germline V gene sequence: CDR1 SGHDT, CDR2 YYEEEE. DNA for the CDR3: TGTGCCAGCAGCTTGGGTATCGGTGGGGCCACTGAAGCTTTCTTT. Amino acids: CASSLGIGGATEAFF. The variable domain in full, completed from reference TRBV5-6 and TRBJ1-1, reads DAGVTQSPTHLIKTRGQQVTLRCSPKSGHDTVSWYQQALGQGPQFIFQYYEEEERQRGNFPDRFSGHQFPNYSSELNVNALLLGDSALYLCASSLGIGGATEAFFGQGTRLTVV.